This TCR beta chain stems from a study of blood T cell repertoires in COVID-19. This clone was seen just once. Libraries were prepared by immunoSEQ multiplex PCR; TCRdb keeps only in-frame clonotypes and omits some of them. The sample includes some 150,000 clones, around 87% of them seen just once. This clonotype originated in a man between 45 and 60 years old with active COVID-19. Material for sequencing was peripheral blood.

CDR3 sequence: CATRRGLNTEAFF. As DNA, the CDR3 is TGTGCCACCCGGCGGGGCCTGAACACTGAAGCTTTCTTT. The chain combines TRBV7-3 with TRBJ1-1, with D perhaps matching TRBD1 (5 bases). V was pared by 10 bases and J by 0 bases, with 12 bases between. The germline V gene encodes CDR1 SGHTA and CDR2 FQGTGA. This CDR3 contains 13 residues. Variable domain in full (rest from reference TRBV7-3 and TRBJ1-1): GAGVSQTPSNKVTEKGKYVELRCDPISGHTALYWYRQSLGQGPEFLIYFQGTGAADDSGLPNDRFFAVRPEGSVSTLKIQRTERGDSAVYLCATRRGLNTEAFFGQGTRLTVV.